These 17 T cell receptor beta chains originate from one sample sequenced in a study of CD8+ T cells in alopecia areata (dated by TCRdb to 2016 to 2019). Library preparation used the immunoSEQ multiplex PCR assay. To provide template for TCR sequencing, every sample had RNA extracted and reverse transcribed into cDNA. Sourced from immuneACCESS, this table was stored by TCRdb with only in-frame sequences that have V and J called. A share of the clones is absent; for the studies checked, an unresolved V gene accounts for under half, and the remainder has no known explanation. The sample profile shows roughly 180,000 clones; 45% to 60% of them were found once. About 9.4% of the sample rests with the top ten. According to the study, the label for this sample's treatment or condition signals: oral pan-JAK inhibitor, 5-10 mg twice daily. This specimen consisted of CD8+ T cells sorted from blood, obtained between weeks 51 and 52, from a patient treated with tofacitinib. These receptors were obtained from a human donor with alopecia areata.

The chain is built from TRBV7-6 and TRBJ1-1; TRBD1 is a possible D gene (6 bases). Germline-derived CDR1 and CDR2 are SGHVS and FNYEAQ. V lost 7 bases, J lost 1 base, and 13 bases lay in between. The CDR3 has 14 amino acids. CDR3 loop: CASTKGTTNTEAFF. The CDR3 nucleotides are TGTGCCAGCACCAAAGGGACAACGAACACTGAAGCTTTCTTT.

The rearrangement links TRBV29-1 to TRBJ2-3; a possible D gene is TRBD2 (5 bases). CDR3 length equals 14 residues. In germline, CDR1 is SQVTM, CDR2 ANQGSEA. Trimming took 2 bases from V and 6 from J, leaving 15 bases between them. The chain's CDR3 is CSVETGMERDTQYF. The CDR3 DNA reads TGCAGCGTTGAAACGGGAATGGAGAGGGATACGCAGTATTTT.

This clone has only a few counts. The chain combines TRBV7-2 with TRBJ2-5, with D maybe TRBD1 (6 bases). CDR1 is SGHTA, CDR2 FQGNSA, per germline. V was shortened by 1 base and J by 5 bases, with 11 bases between the two germline ends. CDR3 size: 14 residues. The CDR3 region is CASSLVKGVETQYF. The CDR3 DNA reads as TGTGCCAGCAGCTTAGTAAAGGGGGTGGAGACCCAGTACTTC.

This clone was seen more than once but under ten times. This chain links TRBV9 with TRBJ2-1; D is possibly TRBD1 (5 bases). Trimming left V 3 bases short and J 0 bases short, with 10 bases between. Germline CDR1 SGDLS, CDR2 YYNGEE. The CDR3 has 15 amino acids. The CDR3 here is CASSAQGSSYNEQFF. Here the CDR3 DNA reads TGTGCCAGCAGCGCCCAGGGAAGCTCCTACAATGAGCAGTTCTTC.

This clone was counted a few times. This chain joins TRBV14 and TRBJ2-3; unclear D gene. This CDR3 has 14 amino acids. Between the trimmed V and J ends, which lost 2 bases and 1 base, there was a span of 7 bases. CDR1 SGHDN and CDR2 FVKESK come from the germline V gene. The DNA for the CDR3 is TGTGCCAGCAGCCAACGACTCCGCACAGATACGCAGTATTTT. It encodes CASSQRLRTDTQYF.

CDR3 sequence: CASSHRDSPLHF. In nucleotides, the CDR3 is TGTGCCAGCAGTCACAGGGATTCACCCCTCCACTTT. V gene TRBV2 combines with J gene TRBJ1-6; D possibly corresponds to TRBD1 (6 bases). CDR3 size: 12 residues. The germline V gene has CDR1 SNHLY and CDR2 FYNNEI. V was cut by 5 bases and J by 8 bases, with 7 bases left in between.

This clone appeared a few times. The chain's CDR3 is CSDWDRDGNYGYTF. For the CDR3, the DNA is TGCAGTGATTGGGACAGGGACGGTAACTATGGCTACACCTTC. The chain uses TRBV29-1 and TRBJ1-2; 9 positions agree with TRBD1. CDR1 is SQVTM, CDR2 ANQGSEA, per germline. CDR3 length: 14 amino acids. Using reference TRBV29-1 and TRBJ1-2 for the parts outside the CDR3, the full variable domain is SAVISQKPSRDICQRGTSLTIQCQVDSQVTMMFWYRQQPGQSLTLIATANQGSEATYESGFVIDKFPISRPNLTFSTLTVSNMSPEDSSIYLCSDWDRDGNYGYTFGSGTRLTVV.

This clone was observed once. The chain has TRBV7-9 and TRBJ1-1, with TRBD1 as a possible D gene (6 bases). Deletions cut 1 base from V and 6 bases from J, with 12 bases between. Germline-derived CDR1 and CDR2 are SEHNR and FQNEAQ (reference sequence). This CDR3 is built from 14 residues. The CDR3 protein is CASSLGQGSAEAFF. CDR3 bases: TGTGCCAGCAGCTTAGGTCAGGGGAGCGCTGAAGCTTTCTTT. Combining the CDR3 with reference TRBV7-9 and TRBJ1-1 gives the whole variable domain DTGVSQNPRHKITKRGQNVTFRCDPISEHNRLYWYRQTLGQGPEFLTYFQNEAQLEKSRLLSDRFSAERPKGSFSTLEIQRTEQGDSAMYLCASSLGQGSAEAFFGQGTRLTVV.

About this clone: Other DNA sequences in this specimen translate into the identical CDR3. The chain uses TRBV29-1 and TRBJ1-1; a weak D match, TRBD1 (5 bases). V was clipped by 6 bases and J by 0 bases, with 8 bases between them. Germline V gene sequence: CDR1 SQVTM, CDR2 ANQGSEA. This CDR3 is built from 12 residues. The CDR3 DNA sequence: TGCAGCGTCGACAGTTTGAACACTGAAGCTTTCTTT. It yields the protein CSVDSLNTEAFF. The whole variable domain, filled in from reference TRBV29-1 and TRBJ1-1, reads SAVISQKPSRDICQRGTSLTIQCQVDSQVTMMFWYRQQPGQSLTLIATANQGSEATYESGFVIDKFPISRPNLTFSTLTVSNMSPEDSSIYLCSVDSLNTEAFFGQGTRLTVV.

The rearrangement uses TRBV7-6 and TRBJ2-7, with 10 bases that match TRBD1. The CDR3 has 15 residues. J lost 2 bases, V lost 3 bases, and 4 bases had no gene match. Germline lookup yields CDR1 SGHVS and CDR2 FNYEAQ. CDR3 DNA sequence: TGTGCCAGCAGCTTGGGGACAGGGGAGACCTACGAGCAGTACTTC. Its protein product is CASSLGTGETYEQYF.

In this sample, this clone turned up a few times. This chain connects TRBV4-1 to TRBJ1-4; D gene uncertain. CDR1 MGHRA and CDR2 YSYEKL come from the germline V gene. V was clipped by 2 bases and J by 6 bases, with 10 bases between them. The CDR3 loop spans 14 amino acids. Here the CDR3 reads CASSQLAGDEKLFF. Written as DNA, the CDR3 is TGCGCCAGCAGCCAACTGGCGGGAGATGAAAAACTGTTTTTT.

This clone was observed a handful of times. V gene TRBV5-6 combines with J gene TRBJ2-1; D gene unclear. Trimming cost V 6 bases and J 5 bases, with 6 bases left between them. CDR1 SGHDT and CDR2 YYEEEE come from the germline V gene. The CDR3 covers 11 residues. CDR3 protein: CASITNNEQFF. CDR3 DNA sequence: TGTGCCAGCATAACTAACAATGAGCAGTTCTTC. Full variable domain (rest looked up from reference TRBV5-6 and TRBJ2-1): DAGVTQSPTHLIKTRGQQVTLRCSPKSGHDTVSWYQQALGQGPQFIFQYYEEEERQRGNFPDRFSGHQFPNYSSELNVNALLLGDSALYLCASITNNEQFFGPGTRLTVL.

The chain combines TRBV4-2 with TRBJ2-7, with D possibly TRBD2 on 7 matching bases. There are 14 residues in the CDR3. Trimming removed 6 bases from V and 0 bases from J, with 12 bases in between. Germline V CDR1 and CDR2: LGHNA, YNFKEQ. Here the CDR3 reads CASSEGGSSYEQYF. CDR3 nucleotide sequence: TGTGCCAGCAGTGAGGGGGGGAGCTCCTACGAGCAGTACTTC.

The chain links TRBV6-6 to TRBJ2-5, with D possibly matching TRBD2 (6 bases). CDR3 length: 15 amino acids. The V end was cut by 3 bases, the J end by 2 bases, with 13 bases between. Germline CDR1 is MNHNY and CDR2 is SVGAGI (reference sequence). CDR3 nucleotide sequence: TGTGCCAGCAGTTATCTCCAGGAGGGGCAAGAGACCCAGTACTTC. Amino acid sequence: CASSYLQEGQETQYF.

A few counts support this clone. The chain links TRBV7-2 to TRBJ2-7, with 7 bases matching TRBD1. V shed 1 base and J 2 bases; nucleotides not matched to a gene: 8. This CDR3 region has 16 residues. Germline CDR1 reads SGHTA; CDR2 reads FQGNSA. The CDR3 loop is CASSLGFGQGAYEQYF. The CDR3 nucleotides are TGTGCCAGCAGCTTAGGGTTCGGCCAGGGGGCCTACGAGCAGTACTTC.

V usage is TRBV7-9 and J usage is TRBJ1-2; D unresolved. Germline loops: CDR1 SEHNR, CDR2 FQNEAQ (reference sequence). This CDR3 has 13 amino acids. Trimming cost V 8 bases and J 0 bases, with 10 bases left between them. Here the CDR3 reads CASFRLSNYGYTF. In DNA, the CDR3 is TGTGCCAGCTTCAGGTTGTCTAACTATGGCTACACCTTC. Drawing the rest from reference TRBV7-9 and TRBJ1-2, the complete variable domain is DTGVSQNPRHKITKRGQNVTFRCDPISEHNRLYWYRQTLGQGPEFLTYFQNEAQLEKSRLLSDRFSAERPKGSFSTLEIQRTEQGDSAMYLCASFRLSNYGYTFGSGTRLTVV.

The chain combines TRBV5-1 with TRBJ1-5; D is uncertain. The ends were cut back, 0 bases at V and 0 bases at J, with 10 bases in the middle. CDR1 and CDR2 from the germline V gene are SGHRS and YFSETQ. There are 16 residues in the CDR3. CDR3 in amino acids: CASSLEGRPSNQPQHF. In DNA form, the CDR3 reads TGCGCCAGCAGCTTGGAGGGTCGACCTAGCAATCAGCCCCAGCATTTT.